This T cell receptor beta chain emerged from a study of blood T cell repertoires in COVID-19. About the study: The United States, Italy and Spain were the sources of the acute and convalescent COVID-19 samples. Nucleic acid was either cDNA or gDNA, and it came from T cells, B-cell-depleted T cells, or PBMCs.

Germline CDR1 reads MNHEY; CDR2 reads SMNVEV (reference sequence). This CDR3 has 15 amino acids. Trimming took 6 bases from V and 4 from J; bases not matched to a gene: 7. Repertoires were generated with immunoSEQ multiplex PCR, while TCRdb's copy carries only in-frame clones and drops some. Among about 49,000 clones, about 86% were seen once, and the ten largest hold about 4.7%. J is TRBJ2-7 and V is TRBV27; 12 bases match TRBD2. Specimen: peripheral blood. This sequence was found in a man aged 40-50 years with active COVID-19. The CDR3 coding sequence is TGTGCCAGCAGCAGTCGACTAGCGGGAGCTTACGAGCAGTACTTC. It codes for CASSSRLAGAYEQYF.